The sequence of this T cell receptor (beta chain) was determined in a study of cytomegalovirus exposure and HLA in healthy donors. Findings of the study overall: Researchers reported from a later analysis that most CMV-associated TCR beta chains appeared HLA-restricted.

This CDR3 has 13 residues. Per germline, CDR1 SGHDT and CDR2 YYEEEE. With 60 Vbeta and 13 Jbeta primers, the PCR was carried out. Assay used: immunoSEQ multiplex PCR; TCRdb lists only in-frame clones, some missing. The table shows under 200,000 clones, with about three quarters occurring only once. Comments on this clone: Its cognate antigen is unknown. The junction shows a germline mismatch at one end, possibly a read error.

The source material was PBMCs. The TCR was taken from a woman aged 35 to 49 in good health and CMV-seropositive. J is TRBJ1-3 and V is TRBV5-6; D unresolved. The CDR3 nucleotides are TGTGCCAGCAACTTGTACAGCGGAAACACCATATATTTT. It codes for CASNLYSGNTIYF.